Shown below are 19 T cell receptor beta chains from a single sample sequenced in a study of T cell responses to AZD1222 COVID-19 vaccine. Profiling relied on immunoSEQ multiplex PCR, and the TCRdb table lists in-frame clones only, not all of them. The table shows approximately 140,000 clones, with about 92% occurring only once. The material sequenced was peripheral blood, taken 28 days after the second AZD1222 dose. Receptors were obtained from an adult who received the AZD1222 COVID-19 vaccine.

This clone was picked up one time. The chain joins TRBV7-8 to TRBJ2-7, with 9 bases lining up with TRBD2. Germline-derived CDR1 and CDR2 are SGHVS and FQNEAQ. J lost 7 bases, V lost 5 bases, and 12 bases had no gene match. The CDR3 is made up of 15 amino acids. In nucleotides, the CDR3 is TGTGCCAGCAGCGTGTACAGGGGACTAGCCCAGGAGCAGTACTTC. Its protein product is CASSVYRGLAQEQYF.

V is TRBV19 and J is TRBJ1-5; possibly TRBD1 for D (5 bases). Germline values: CDR1 LNHDA, CDR2 SQIVND (reference sequence). V was trimmed by 5 bases and J by 6 bases, leaving 23 bases between them. CDR3 length: 17 amino acids. The CDR3 is CASSPPGGLKTGQPQHF. As DNA, the CDR3 is TGTGCCAGTAGTCCACCGGGGGGACTCAAAACAGGTCAGCCCCAGCATTTT.

The chain joins TRBV7-2 to TRBJ2-6, with D perhaps TRBD1 (5 bases). The CDR3 is 13 amino acids. Trimming cost V 2 bases and J 10 bases, with 9 bases left between them. Germline CDR1 SGHTA, CDR2 FQGNSA. The CDR3 sequence: CASSLQGSNVLTF. The CDR3 DNA is TGTGCCAGCAGCTTACAGGGTTCGAACGTCCTGACTTTC.

The chain links TRBV18 to TRBJ2-7; D tentatively reads TRBD1 or TRBD2 (5 bases each). Germline V gene lookup returns CDR1 KGHSH and CDR2 LQKENI. Trimming took 2 bases from V and 3 from J, leaving 14 bases between them. CDR3 size: 15 residues. The CDR3 loop is CASSPGGFIRYEQYF. In nucleotides, the CDR3 is TGTGCCAGCTCACCAGGGGGTTTCATCCGCTACGAGCAGTACTTC. Looking up the rest from reference TRBV18 and TRBJ2-7 gives the full variable domain: NAGVMQNPRHLVRRRGQEARLRCSPMKGHSHVYWYRQLPEEGLKFMVYLQKENIIDESGMPKERFSAEFPKEGPSILRIQQVVRGDSAAYFCASSPGGFIRYEQYFGPGTRLTVT.

The rearrangement uses TRBV19 and TRBJ1-2, with 8 bases identical to TRBD1. Germline loops: CDR1 LNHDA, CDR2 SQIVND (reference sequence). This CDR3 has 13 residues. V dropped 4 bases and J dropped 10; count of bases not matched to a gene: 8. The CDR3 reads CASSTDRGAAYTF. The DNA of the CDR3 is TGTGCCAGTAGTACCGACAGGGGCGCAGCCTACACCTTC.

The CDR3 coding sequence is TGTGCCATCAAAGAGACTAGCGGACTTCCCGATACGCAGTATTTT. This sequence encodes CAIKETSGLPDTQYF. V gene TRBV10-3 combines with J gene TRBJ2-3; the match to TRBD2 covers 9 bases. The CDR3 is made up of 15 amino acids. The germline CDR1 and CDR2 sequences are ENHRY and SYGVKD. Trimming cost V 7 bases and J 6 bases; bases outside gene matches: 11.

The rearrangement uses TRBV7-2 and TRBJ1-2, with TRBD1 identical over 7 bases. CDR3 size: 17 residues. The V gene end was trimmed by 1 base and the J gene end by 0 bases; junction bases not matched to a gene: 8. Germline lookup yields CDR1 SGHTA and CDR2 FQGNSA. CDR3 nucleotide sequence: TGTGCCAGCAGCTTAGTGGGAGGGGGCGGAGCTAACTATGGCTACACCTTC. Protein product: CASSLVGGGGANYGYTF.

As for this clone: One end of the junction does not line up with germline, which may come from a read error. The chain carries TRBV7-7 and TRBJ2-1; 9 bases are a match to TRBD2. The CDR3 covers 15 residues. CDR1 and CDR2 from the germline V gene are SSHAT and FNYEAQ (reference sequence). CDR3 sequence: CASSLGLAGYNEQFF. The DNA for the CDR3 is TGTGCTAGCAGCTTAGGTCTAGCGGGATACAATGAGCAGTTCTTC.

The chain links TRBV19 to TRBJ1-6; D is ambiguous. CDR1 LNHDA and CDR2 SQIVND come from the germline V gene (reference sequence). The CDR3 is 15 amino acids. The germline V and J ends were trimmed by 5 bases and 5 bases, with 13 bases remaining between them. CDR3: CASSPRPGDNSPLHF. The CDR3 nucleotides read TGTGCCAGTAGTCCGAGGCCTGGAGATAATTCACCCCTCCACTTT. The whole variable domain, remainder taken from reference TRBV19 and TRBJ1-6, is DGGITQSPKYLFRKEGQNVTLSCEQNLNHDAMYWYRQDPGQGLRLIYYSQIVNDFQKGDIAEGYSVSREKKESFPLTVTSAQKNPTAFYLCASSPRPGDNSPLHFGNGTRLTVT.

The chain links TRBV5-1 to TRBJ2-7; TRBD1 agrees at 7 bases. The junction had 4 bases not matched to a gene; V was cut back by 2 bases and J by 5 bases. The CDR3 runs 13 residues. Germline loops: CDR1 SGHRS, CDR2 YFSETQ. CDR3 in amino acids: CASSLQQGNEQYF. CDR3 sequence (DNA): TGCGCCAGCAGCTTACAACAGGGGAACGAGCAGTACTTC.

This clone has only one observation. The chain is built from TRBV10-3 and TRBJ2-7; D is unclear. In germline, CDR1 is ENHRY, CDR2 SYGVKD. The CDR3 is 15 amino acids. Trimming pared 0 bases from V and 3 bases from J, leaving 12 bases between. The CDR3: CAISESDKNYYEQYF. In DNA form, the CDR3 reads TGTGCCATCAGTGAGTCTGATAAAAACTACTACGAGCAGTACTTC.

The CDR3 DNA sequence: TGTGCCAGCAGCGCCTCGACTGCGAACACCGGGGAGCTGTTTTTT. This codes for CASSASTANTGELFF. The chain uses TRBV13 and TRBJ2-2; D is undetermined. The CDR3 is 15 amino acids. V was cut by 5 bases and J by 0 bases, with 10 bases left in between. Germline assignment: CDR1 PRHDT and CDR2 FYEKMQ (reference sequence).

This chain uses TRBV28 with TRBJ1-4; D possibly corresponds to TRBD1 (6 bases). Germline V gives CDR1 MDHEN, CDR2 SYDVKM. This CDR3 comprises 14 residues. The V and J ends lost 5 bases and 8 bases respectively, with 15 bases between them. For the CDR3, the DNA is TGTGCCAGCAGTCCAGGGGTTTCATGGGAAAAACTGTTTTTT. It translates to CASSPGVSWEKLFF.

This chain uses TRBV30 with TRBJ2-7, with TRBD1 matching 7 bases. Trimming removed 5 bases from V and 0 bases from J; junction bases left unmatched: 4. The germline V gene encodes CDR1 GTSNPN and CDR2 SVGIG (reference sequence). This CDR3 region has 13 residues. As DNA, the CDR3 is TGTGCCTGGTCGGGACAGAGCTCCTACGAGCAGTACTTC. Amino acids: CAWSGQSSYEQYF.

The chain recombines TRBV29-1 with TRBJ2-5; D is unresolved. Germline V gene lookup returns CDR1 SQVTM and CDR2 ANQGSEA. The CDR3 is 12 residues long. Trimming cost V 4 bases and J 2 bases, with 8 bases left between them. The CDR3 is CSVGRAQETQYF. The CDR3 region has the DNA TGCAGCGTTGGACGAGCTCAAGAGACCCAGTACTTC.

The chain couples TRBV6-2 or TRBV6-3 to TRBJ2-7; 11 bases map to TRBD2. The J segment lost 2 bases and the V segment lost 5 bases, leaving 8 bases of the junction unmatched. The V gene's germline CDR1 is MNHEY and CDR2 SVGEGT. This CDR3 is built from 16 residues. The CDR3 sequence: CASSGTGTSGTYEQYF. The CDR3 DNA follows: TGTGCCAGCAGTGGTACCGGGACTAGCGGTACCTACGAGCAGTACTTC.

J is TRBJ1-2 and V is TRBV6-5, with D maybe TRBD1 (5 bases). This CDR3 contains 15 residues. CDR1 is MNHEY, CDR2 SVGAGI, per germline. Trimming left V 6 bases short and J 3 bases short, with 17 bases between. The CDR3 region is CASRPRWDGDYGYTF. In DNA, the CDR3 is TGTGCCAGCAGACCCCGGTGGGACGGAGACTATGGCTACACCTTC.

This sequence joins TRBV7-6 and TRBJ1-4, with a weak D call TRBD1 (6 bases). The CDR3 spans 15 residues. The germline CDR1 and CDR2 sequences are SGHVS and FNYEAQ. Deletions cut 3 bases from V and 0 bases from J, with 8 bases between. The CDR3 DNA reads TGTGCCAGCAGCTTGACAGGCGCAACTAATGAAAAACTGTTTTTT. Translation gives CASSLTGATNEKLFF.

The chain combines TRBV30 with TRBJ2-2; TRBD2 matches 10 bases. The V gene's germline CDR1 is GTSNPN and CDR2 SVGIG (reference sequence). There are 14 residues in the CDR3. Trimming took 5 bases from V and 7 from J; bases not matched to a gene: 7. CDR3: CAWRGTSEVGELFF. DNA for the CDR3: TGTGCCTGGCGGGGGACTAGCGAGGTCGGGGAGCTGTTTTTT.